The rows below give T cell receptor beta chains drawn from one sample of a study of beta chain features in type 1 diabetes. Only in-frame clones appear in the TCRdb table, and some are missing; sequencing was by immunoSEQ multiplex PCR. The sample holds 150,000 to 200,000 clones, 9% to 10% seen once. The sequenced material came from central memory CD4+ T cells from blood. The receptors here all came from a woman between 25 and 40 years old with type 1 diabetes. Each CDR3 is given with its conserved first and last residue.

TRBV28,CASSAPDRVLEAFF
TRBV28,CASSLSQLYGYTF
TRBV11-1,CASGGQGVGYTEAFF
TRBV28,CASRDNSGRADEQYF
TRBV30,CAWRRISGANVLTF
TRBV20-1,CSARGLVGLYF
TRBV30,CAWRVTGGTEAFF
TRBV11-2,CASSLRTQARATNEKLFF
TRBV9,CASSVGGPVAQETQYF
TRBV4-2,CASSQGTVRRGGSGELFF
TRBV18,CASSPTQGANVLTF
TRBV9,CASSPTGLAADTQYF
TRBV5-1,CASSQQGDGELFF
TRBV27,CASRPADYNEQFF
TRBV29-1,CSVEGGTDSYNEQFF
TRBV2,CASSPQGALTNEQFF
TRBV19,CASTNERSSGNTIYF
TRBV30,CARDRGPNQPQHF
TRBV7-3,CASRARGDADEQYF
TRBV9,CASSVGPGGAYNEQFF
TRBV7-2,CASSQRYRALSTDTQYF
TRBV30,CAWSVLSGHTGELFF